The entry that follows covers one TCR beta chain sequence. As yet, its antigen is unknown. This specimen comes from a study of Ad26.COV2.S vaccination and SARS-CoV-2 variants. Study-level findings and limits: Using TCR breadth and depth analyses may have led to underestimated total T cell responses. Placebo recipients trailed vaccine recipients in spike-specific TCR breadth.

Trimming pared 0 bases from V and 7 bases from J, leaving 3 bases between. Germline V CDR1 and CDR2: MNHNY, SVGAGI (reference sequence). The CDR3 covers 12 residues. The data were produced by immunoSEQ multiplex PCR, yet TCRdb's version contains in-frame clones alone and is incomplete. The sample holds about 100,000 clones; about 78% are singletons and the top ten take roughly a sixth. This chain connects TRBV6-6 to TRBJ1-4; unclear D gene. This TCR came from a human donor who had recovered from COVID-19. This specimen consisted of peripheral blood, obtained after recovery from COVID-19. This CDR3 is CASSYSIEKLFF. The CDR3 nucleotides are TGTGCCAGCAGTTACTCGATTGAAAAACTGTTTTTT.